A selection of T cell receptor beta chains follows, all from one sample in a study of a mutant IDH1 vaccine in newly diagnosed glioma. For these TCRs, the target antigens are not known. Sequencing was performed with immunoSEQ multiplex PCR; in TCRdb, only in-frame clones are kept and a portion is missing. Of tens of thousands of clones listed, approximately 79% are singletons. The sequenced sample was PBMCs, obtained from a glioma patient whose treatment included an IDH1 peptide vaccine. Source of these receptors: a woman between 18 and 29 years old with glioma. Some clones in this sample may be carry-over from other donors' samples. CDR3s include the opening cysteine and the closing phenylalanine or tryptophan. The order of the fields is CDR3 DNA, CDR3 protein, J gene, D gene, V gene, clone size. D genes are given only for firm matches. Where a row states a size, it is once, few, many or the class of an expanded clone; other rows omit it.

TGTGCCAGCAGCTTGCTAGGGGGGAACACTGAAGCTTTCTTT | CASSLLGGNTEAFF | TRBJ1-1 | . | TRBV5-5 | .
TGCGCCGGTCCTGCAGGGGGCTGTGGCTACACCTTC | CAGPAGGCGYTF | TRBJ1-2 | TRBD1 | TRBV10-1 | .
TGTGCCAGCACAAAGACTTGGGGAGGAGAGACCCAGTACTTC | CASTKTWGGETQYF | TRBJ2-5 | . | TRBV7-2 | .
TGTGCCAGCAGCTTAGACCCGGGGCCCCCCTACGAGCAGTACTTC | CASSLDPGPPYEQYF | TRBJ2-7 | . | TRBV7-2 | .
TGTGCCAGCAGTTTACTTCGGTCGAGCTCCTACGAGCAGTACTTC | CASSLLRSSSYEQYF | TRBJ2-7 | . | TRBV27 | .
TGTGCCAGCACCCTGGGACGGAGCTATGGCTACACCTTC | CASTLGRSYGYTF | TRBJ1-2 | . | TRBV5-6 | .
TGCGCCAGCAGCTTGGAGAGCGGGAGGGGAGAGCAGTTCTTC | CASSLESGRGEQFF | TRBJ2-1 | TRBD2 | TRBV5-1 | .
TGTGCCAGCAGCCAAGATCCGGCTAGCGGGGCTGAGCAGTTCTTC | CASSQDPASGAEQFF | TRBJ2-1 | TRBD2 | TRBV4-2 | .
TGTGCCAGTAGTATAGGGATCAATGAGCAGTTCTTC | CASSIGINEQFF | TRBJ2-1 | . | TRBV19 | .
TGTGCCAGCAATCAGGCTAGTAATCAGCCCCAGCATTTT | CASNQASNQPQHF | TRBJ1-5 | . | TRBV7-9 | .
TGTGCCAGCAGCGTAGCGGCAGGTAGCAATCAGCCCCAGCATTTT | CASSVAAGSNQPQHF | TRBJ1-5 | . | TRBV9 | .
TGTGCCAGCAGCCCGACAGGGCAACGGTATTACGGGCAGTTCTTC | CASSPTGQRYYGQFF | TRBJ2-1 | TRBD1 | TRBV5-6 | .
TGTGCCAGCAGTGAAGGTCTTCCTGGGGCCAACGTCCTGACTTTC | CASSEGLPGANVLTF | TRBJ2-6 | . | TRBV6-1 | .
TGTGCCAGCACCTTCACTGGACAGGGGAGCACAGATACGCAGTATTTT | CASTFTGQGSTDTQYF | TRBJ2-3 | TRBD1 | TRBV9 | .
TGTGCCAGCAGCTCGTGGGACAGGCGGGCCTATGGCTACACCTTC | CASSSWDRRAYGYTF | TRBJ1-2 | TRBD1 | TRBV11-2 | .
TGTGCCAGCAGCCCCTCCCGCGGCCGCGGGGATGGCTACACCTTC | CASSPSRGRGDGYTF | TRBJ1-2 | . | TRBV7-9 | .
TGTGCCAGCAGCTCCGCTAGCGGGGGGTACAATGAGCAGTTCTTC | CASSSASGGYNEQFF | TRBJ2-1 | TRBD2 | TRBV7-2 | once
TGTGCCAGCAGTCTCCGGGACATTGCATTCCAACGGGGAAACACCATATATTTT | CASSLRDIAFQRGNTIYF | TRBJ1-3 | . | TRBV2 | few
TGTGCCAGCAGAGGACAGAAGAACACCGGGGAGCTGTTTTTT | CASRGQKNTGELFF | TRBJ2-2 | . | TRBV2 | .
TGTGCCAGCAGCTCGTGGGGAAATACTAATGAAAAACTGTTTTTT | CASSSWGNTNEKLFF | TRBJ1-4 | . | TRBV5-4 | few
TGTGCCAGCAGTTACCGTACTAGGTTAGCTGGAAACACCATATATTTT | CASSYRTRLAGNTIYF | TRBJ1-3 | . | TRBV6-6 | few
TGCGCCAGCAGCCCCGGGACAGTCAATGGCTACACCTTC | CASSPGTVNGYTF | TRBJ1-2 | TRBD1 | TRBV5-1 | .
TGTGCCAGCAGCGGGGGGACAGGGGGTGGTAACACTGAAGCTTTCTTT | CASSGGTGGGNTEAFF | TRBJ1-1 | TRBD1 | TRBV7-9 | .
TGTGCCAGCAGTGATTCCGGAAAGGATGGCTACACCTTC | CASSDSGKDGYTF | TRBJ1-2 | . | TRBV6-1 | .
TGTGCCAGCAGTTTAAAGGAGGGACAGGGTAGGCTTTACGAGCAGTACTTC | CASSLKEGQGRLYEQYF | TRBJ2-7 | TRBD1 | TRBV27 | .
TGCGCCAGCACACCCGGGGTCTACTCCTACAATGAGCAGTTCTTC | CASTPGVYSYNEQFF | TRBJ2-1 | . | TRBV5-1 | once